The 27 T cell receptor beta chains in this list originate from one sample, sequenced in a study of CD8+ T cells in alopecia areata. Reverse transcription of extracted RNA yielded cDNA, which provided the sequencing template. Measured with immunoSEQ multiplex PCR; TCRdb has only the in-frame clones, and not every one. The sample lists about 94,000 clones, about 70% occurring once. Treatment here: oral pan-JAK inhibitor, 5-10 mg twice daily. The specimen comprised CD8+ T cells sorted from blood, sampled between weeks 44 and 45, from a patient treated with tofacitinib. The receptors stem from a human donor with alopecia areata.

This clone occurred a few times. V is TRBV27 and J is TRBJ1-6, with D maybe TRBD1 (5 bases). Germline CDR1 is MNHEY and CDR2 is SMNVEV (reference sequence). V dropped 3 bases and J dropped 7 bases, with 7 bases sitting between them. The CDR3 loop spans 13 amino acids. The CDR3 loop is CASSLTVNSPLHF. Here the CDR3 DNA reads TGTGCCAGCAGTTTGACAGTAAATTCACCCCTCCACTTT.

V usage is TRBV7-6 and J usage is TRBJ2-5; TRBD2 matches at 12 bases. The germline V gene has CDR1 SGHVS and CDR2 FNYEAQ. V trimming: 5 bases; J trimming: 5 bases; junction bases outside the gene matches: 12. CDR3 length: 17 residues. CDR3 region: CASSIPLAGGVQETQYF. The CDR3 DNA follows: TGTGCCAGCAGCATCCCACTAGCGGGGGGAGTTCAGGAGACCCAGTACTTC.

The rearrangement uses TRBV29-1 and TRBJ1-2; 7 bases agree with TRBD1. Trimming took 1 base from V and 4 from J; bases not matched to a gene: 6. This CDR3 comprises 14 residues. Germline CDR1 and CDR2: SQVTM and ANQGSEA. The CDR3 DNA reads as TGCAGCGTTGAAGGGCAGGGGGGTGGCTATGGCTACACCTTC. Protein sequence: CSVEGQGGGYGYTF.

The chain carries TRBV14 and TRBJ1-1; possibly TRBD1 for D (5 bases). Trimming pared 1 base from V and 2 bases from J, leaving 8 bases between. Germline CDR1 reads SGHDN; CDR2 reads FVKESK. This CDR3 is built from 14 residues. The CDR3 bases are TGTGCCAGCAGCCAAGGGGGGTCAAACACTGAAGCTTTCTTT. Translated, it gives CASSQGGSNTEAFF.

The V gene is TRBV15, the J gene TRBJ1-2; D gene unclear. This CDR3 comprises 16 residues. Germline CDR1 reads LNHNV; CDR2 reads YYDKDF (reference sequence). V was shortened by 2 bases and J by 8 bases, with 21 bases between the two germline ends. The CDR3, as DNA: TGTGCCACCAGCAGATCCCGGGCCCCCGGGCCGCCCGGCTACACCTTC. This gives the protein CATSRSRAPGPPGYTF. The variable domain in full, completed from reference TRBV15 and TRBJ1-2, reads DAMVIQNPRYQVTQFGKPVTLSCSQTLNHNVMYWYQQKSSQAPKLLFHYYDKDFNNEADTPDNFQSRRPNTSFCFLDIRSPGLGDTAMYLCATSRSRAPGPPGYTFGSGTRLTVV.

CDR3 loop: CASSQAGLADNEQFF. CDR3 nucleotides: TGCGCCAGCAGCCAAGCCGGACTAGCGGACAATGAGCAGTTCTTC. The chain carries TRBV4-3 and TRBJ2-1, with 10 positions matching TRBD2. The V gene end was trimmed by 1 base and the J gene end by 5 bases; junction bases not matched to a gene: 2. The CDR3 is made up of 15 amino acids. Germline V lookup: CDR1 LGHNA, CDR2 YSLEER.

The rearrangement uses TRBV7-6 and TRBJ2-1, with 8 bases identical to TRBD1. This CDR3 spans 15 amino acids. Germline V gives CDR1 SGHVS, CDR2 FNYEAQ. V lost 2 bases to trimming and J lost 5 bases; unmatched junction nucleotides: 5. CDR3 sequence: CASSLNRGENNEQFF. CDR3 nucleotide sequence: TGTGCCAGCAGCTTAAACAGGGGGGAAAACAATGAGCAGTTCTTC.

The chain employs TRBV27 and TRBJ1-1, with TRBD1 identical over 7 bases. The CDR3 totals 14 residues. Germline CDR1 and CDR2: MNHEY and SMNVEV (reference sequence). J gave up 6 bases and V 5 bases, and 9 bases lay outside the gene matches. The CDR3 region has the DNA TGTGCCAGCAGTGGGGCGAGGGGGCGGGCTGAAGCTTTCTTT. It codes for CASSGARGRAEAFF.

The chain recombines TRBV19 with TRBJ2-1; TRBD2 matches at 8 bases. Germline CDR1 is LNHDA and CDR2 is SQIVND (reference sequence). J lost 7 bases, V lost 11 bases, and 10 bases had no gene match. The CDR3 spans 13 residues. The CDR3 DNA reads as TGTGCCCAATCCTCGGCTAGCGGGAATGAGCAGTTCTTC. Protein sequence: CAQSSASGNEQFF.

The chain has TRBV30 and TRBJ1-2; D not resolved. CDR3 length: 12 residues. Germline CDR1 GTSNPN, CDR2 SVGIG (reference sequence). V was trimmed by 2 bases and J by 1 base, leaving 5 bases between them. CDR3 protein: CAWSNSNYGYTF. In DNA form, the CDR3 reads TGTGCCTGGAGTAACAGTAACTATGGCTACACCTTC.

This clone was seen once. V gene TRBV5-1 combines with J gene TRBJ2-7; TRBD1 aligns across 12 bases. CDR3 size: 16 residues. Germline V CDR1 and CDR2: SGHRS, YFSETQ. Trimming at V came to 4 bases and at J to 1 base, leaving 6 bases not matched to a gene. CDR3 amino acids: CASSRDRGRGSYEQYF. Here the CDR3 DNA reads TGCGCCAGCAGCCGGGACAGGGGGCGCGGGTCCTACGAGCAGTACTTC. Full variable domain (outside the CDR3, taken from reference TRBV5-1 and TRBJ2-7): KAGVTQTPRYLIKTRGQQVTLSCSPISGHRSVSWYQQTPGQGLQFLFEYFSETQRNKGNFPGRFSGRQFSNSRSEMNVSTLELGDSALYLCASSRDRGRGSYEQYFGPGTRLTVT.

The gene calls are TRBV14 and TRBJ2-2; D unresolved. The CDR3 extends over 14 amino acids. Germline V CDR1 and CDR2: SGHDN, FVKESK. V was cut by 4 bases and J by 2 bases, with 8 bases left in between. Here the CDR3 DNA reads TGTGCCAGCAGCCGGTCAGCAAACACCGGGGAGCTGTTTTTT. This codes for CASSRSANTGELFF.

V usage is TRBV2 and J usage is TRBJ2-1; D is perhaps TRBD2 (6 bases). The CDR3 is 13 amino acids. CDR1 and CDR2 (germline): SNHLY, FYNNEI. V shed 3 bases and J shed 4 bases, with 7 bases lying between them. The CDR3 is CASSEGRYNEQFF. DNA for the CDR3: TGTGCCAGCAGTGAGGGGAGGTACAATGAGCAGTTCTTC.

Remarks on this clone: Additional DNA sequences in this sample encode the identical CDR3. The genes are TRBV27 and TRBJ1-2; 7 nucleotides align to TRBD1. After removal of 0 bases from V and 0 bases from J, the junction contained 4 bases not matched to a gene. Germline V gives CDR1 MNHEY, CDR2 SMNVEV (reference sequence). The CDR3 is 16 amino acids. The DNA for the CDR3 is TGTGCCAGCAGTTTATCGAAAACAGGGGCTAACTATGGCTACACCTTC. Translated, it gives CASSLSKTGANYGYTF.

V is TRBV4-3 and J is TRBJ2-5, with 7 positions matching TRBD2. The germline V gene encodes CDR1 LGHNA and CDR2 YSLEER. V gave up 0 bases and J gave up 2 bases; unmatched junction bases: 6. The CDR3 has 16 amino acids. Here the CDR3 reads CASSQDLGGSQETQYF. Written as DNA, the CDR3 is TGCGCCAGCAGCCAAGATTTGGGGGGGAGTCAAGAGACCCAGTACTTC.

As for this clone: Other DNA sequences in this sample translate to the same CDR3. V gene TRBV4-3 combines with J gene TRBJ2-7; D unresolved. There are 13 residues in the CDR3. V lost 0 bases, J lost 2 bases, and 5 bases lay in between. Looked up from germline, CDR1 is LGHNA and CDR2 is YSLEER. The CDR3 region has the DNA TGCGCCAGCAGCCAAGATCCTACCTACGAGCAGTACTTC. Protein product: CASSQDPTYEQYF.

The CDR3 protein is CASSSQGNTEAFF. The DNA for the CDR3 is TGTGCCAGCAGCTCACAGGGGAACACTGAAGCTTTCTTT. The chain is built from TRBV13 and TRBJ1-1, with D perhaps matching TRBD1 (6 bases). Germline CDR1 PRHDT, CDR2 FYEKMQ (reference sequence). The CDR3 has 13 amino acids. The V end was cut by 4 bases, the J end by 1 base, with 7 bases between.

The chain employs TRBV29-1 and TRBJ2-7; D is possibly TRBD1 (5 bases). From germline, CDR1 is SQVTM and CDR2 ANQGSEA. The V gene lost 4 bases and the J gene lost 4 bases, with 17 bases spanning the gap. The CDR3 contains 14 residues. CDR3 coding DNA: TGCAGCGTTGCCTATACAGGATCCGGATACGAGCAGTACTTC. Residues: CSVAYTGSGYEQYF.

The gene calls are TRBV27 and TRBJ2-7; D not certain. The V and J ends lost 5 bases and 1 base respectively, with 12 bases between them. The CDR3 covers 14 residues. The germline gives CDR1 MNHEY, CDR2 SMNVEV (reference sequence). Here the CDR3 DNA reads TGTGCCAGCAGTCCACGACGGGTATCCTACGAGCAGTACTTC. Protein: CASSPRRVSYEQYF.

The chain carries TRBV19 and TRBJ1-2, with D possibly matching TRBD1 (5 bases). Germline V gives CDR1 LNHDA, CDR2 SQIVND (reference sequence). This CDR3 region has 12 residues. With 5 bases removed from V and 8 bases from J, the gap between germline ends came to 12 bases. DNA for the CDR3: TGTGCCAGTAGTCCGGACATATACGGCTACACCTTC. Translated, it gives CASSPDIYGYTF.

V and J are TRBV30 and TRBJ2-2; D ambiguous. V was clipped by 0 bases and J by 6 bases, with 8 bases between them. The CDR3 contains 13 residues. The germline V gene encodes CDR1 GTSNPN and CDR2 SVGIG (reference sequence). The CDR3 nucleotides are TGTGCCTGGAGTGTACGGATGCCCGGGGAGCTGTTTTTT. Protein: CAWSVRMPGELFF. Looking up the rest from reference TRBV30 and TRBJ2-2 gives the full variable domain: SQTIHQWPATLVQPVGSPLSLECTVEGTSNPNLYWYRQAAGRGLQLLFYSVGIGQISSEVPQNLSASRPQDRQFILSSKKLLLSDSGFYLCAWSVRMPGELFFGEGSRLTVL.

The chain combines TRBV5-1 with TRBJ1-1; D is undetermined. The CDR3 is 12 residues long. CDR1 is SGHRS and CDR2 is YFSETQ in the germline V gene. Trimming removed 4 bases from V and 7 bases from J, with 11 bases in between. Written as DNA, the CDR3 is TGCGCCAGCAGCCCGGCAGGTGTTGAAGCTTTCTTT. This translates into CASSPAGVEAFF.

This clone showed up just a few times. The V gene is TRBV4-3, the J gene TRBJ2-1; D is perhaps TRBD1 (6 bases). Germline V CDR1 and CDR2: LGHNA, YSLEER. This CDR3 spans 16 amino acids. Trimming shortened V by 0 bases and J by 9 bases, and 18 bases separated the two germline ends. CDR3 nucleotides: TGCGCCAGCAGCCAAGATATCTCGGTCGGGGACACTGAGCAGTTCTTC. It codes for CASSQDISVGDTEQFF.

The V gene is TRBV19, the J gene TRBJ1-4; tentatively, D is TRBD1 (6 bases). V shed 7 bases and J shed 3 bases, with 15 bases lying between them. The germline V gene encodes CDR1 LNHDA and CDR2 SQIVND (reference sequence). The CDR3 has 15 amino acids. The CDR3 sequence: CASTLFRGSNEKLFF. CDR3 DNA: TGTGCCAGTACCCTCTTCAGGGGCTCTAATGAAAAACTGTTTTTT. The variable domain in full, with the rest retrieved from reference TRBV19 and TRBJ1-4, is DGGITQSPKYLFRKEGQNVTLSCEQNLNHDAMYWYRQDPGQGLRLIYYSQIVNDFQKGDIAEGYSVSREKKESFPLTVTSAQKNPTAFYLCASTLFRGSNEKLFFGSGTQLSVL.

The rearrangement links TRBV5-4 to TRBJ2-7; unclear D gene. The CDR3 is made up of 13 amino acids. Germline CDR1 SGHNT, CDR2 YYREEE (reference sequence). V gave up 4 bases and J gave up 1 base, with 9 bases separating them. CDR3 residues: CASSPAGSYEQYF. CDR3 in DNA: TGTGCCAGCAGCCCCGCCGGGTCCTACGAGCAGTACTTC.

The CDR3 protein is CSVRLAGGSSYNEQFF. In DNA form, the CDR3 reads TGCAGCGTTCGACTAGCGGGGGGGAGCTCCTACAATGAGCAGTTCTTC. The chain recombines TRBV29-1 with TRBJ2-1, with TRBD2 identical over 14 bases. Germline lookup yields CDR1 SQVTM and CDR2 ANQGSEA. Germline trimming cut 5 bases from V and 0 bases from J; bases unmatched to any gene: 3. This CDR3 contains 16 residues.

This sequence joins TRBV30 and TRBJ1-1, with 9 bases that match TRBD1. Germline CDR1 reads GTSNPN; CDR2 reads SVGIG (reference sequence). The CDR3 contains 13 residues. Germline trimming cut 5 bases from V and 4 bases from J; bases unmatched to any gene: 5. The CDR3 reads CAWGTGRGTEAFF. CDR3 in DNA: TGTGCCTGGGGGACAGGGAGGGGCACTGAAGCTTTCTTT.